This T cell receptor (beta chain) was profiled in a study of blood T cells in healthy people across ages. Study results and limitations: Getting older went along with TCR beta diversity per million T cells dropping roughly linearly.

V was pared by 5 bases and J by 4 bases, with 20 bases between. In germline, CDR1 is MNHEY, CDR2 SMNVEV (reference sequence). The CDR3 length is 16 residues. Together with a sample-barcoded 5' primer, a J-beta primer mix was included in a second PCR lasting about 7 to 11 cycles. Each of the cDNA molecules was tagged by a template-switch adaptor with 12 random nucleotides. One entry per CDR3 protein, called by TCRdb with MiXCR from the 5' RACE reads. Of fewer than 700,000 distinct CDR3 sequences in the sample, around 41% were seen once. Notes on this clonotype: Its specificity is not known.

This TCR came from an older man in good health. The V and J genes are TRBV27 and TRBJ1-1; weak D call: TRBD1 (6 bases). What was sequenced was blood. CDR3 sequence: CASSLERGQPRTEAFF. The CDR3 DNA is TGTGCCAGCAGTCTTGAAAGAGGACAGCCGCGCACTGAAGCTTTCTTT.